A single sample gave rise to the 26 T cell receptor beta chains below, sequenced in a study of early T cells in non-severe SARS-CoV-2 infection. TCRdb itself ran the 5' RACE reads through MiXCR, one entry per CDR3 protein. The sample has under 80,000 distinct CDR3 sequences, 13% seen once. Sequencing used whole blood. These receptors were collected from an adult who was a healthcare worker with PCR-confirmed SARS-CoV-2 infection or an uninfected control (not recorded which).

Ten or more counts support this clonotype. The chain carries TRBV9 and TRBJ1-2; D ambiguous. Trimming stripped 0 bases from V and 7 bases from J, with 7 bases between. From germline, CDR1 is SGDLS and CDR2 YYNGEE. CDR3 length: 12 amino acids. In nucleotides, the CDR3 is TGTGCCAGCAGCGTAGTGTCCGGTGGCTACACCTTC. As protein: CASSVVSGGYTF.

This clonotype was seen ten or more times. The V call is TRBV9, the J call TRBJ1-1; D unclear. This CDR3 is built from 13 residues. Germline assignment: CDR1 SGDLS and CDR2 YYNGEE. V lost 3 bases and J lost 5, with 11 bases in between. CDR3 residues: CASSGPLGTEAFF. The CDR3 bases are TGTGCCAGCAGCGGTCCTTTGGGGACTGAAGCTTTCTTT. Full variable domain (rest looked up from reference TRBV9 and TRBJ1-1): DSGVTQTPKHLITATGQRVTLRCSPRSGDLSVYWYQQSLDQGLQFLIQYYNGEERAKGNILERFSAQQFPDLHSELNLSSLELGDSALYFCASSGPLGTEAFFGQGTRLTVV.

This clonotype was seen many times. This chain uses TRBV29-1 with TRBJ2-2; TRBD1 aligns across 12 bases. Germline CDR1 SQVTM, CDR2 ANQGSEA. The trim removed 5 bases at V and 2 bases at J, leaving 6 bases unmatched. This CDR3 spans 16 amino acids. The CDR3 spells CSVQGGTGGNTGELFF. The DNA for the CDR3 is TGCAGCGTTCAAGGAGGGACAGGGGGCAACACCGGGGAGCTGTTTTTT.

This clonotype was found many times. The chain carries TRBV6-6 and TRBJ2-3; 15 nucleotides agree with TRBD2. The V segment lost 2 bases and the J segment 5 bases; nucleotides outside the gene matches: 14. This CDR3 comprises 20 residues. Germline CDR1 and CDR2: MNHNY and SVGAGI (reference sequence). CDR3 amino acids: CASSYAALGLAGGHRDTQYF. CDR3 nucleotide sequence: TGTGCCAGCAGTTACGCCGCTTTAGGACTAGCGGGGGGGCATAGAGATACGCAGTATTTT.

A few counts support this clonotype. The chain recombines TRBV10-1 with TRBJ2-7; 9 nucleotides agree with TRBD2. V was pared by 3 bases and J by 6 bases, with 3 bases of the junction left unmatched. The CDR3 has 13 amino acids. Germline V gives CDR1 WNHNN, CDR2 SYGVQD (reference sequence). In nucleotides, the CDR3 is TGCGCCAGCAGTGAAGGGACTAGCCGCGAGCAGTACTTC. Translated, it gives CASSEGTSREQYF.

This clonotype was seen many times. The rearrangement links TRBV12-2 to TRBJ1-4; the table calls TRBD1, which could not be checked here. TRBV12-2 represents a pseudogene. The CDR3 sequence is 15 residues long. The DNA for the CDR3 is TGTGCAAGTCGCGGAAAGACAGGGGCTAATGAAAAACTGTTTTTT. Translation: CASRGKTGANEKLFF.

In its sample, this clonotype was seen many times. The chain links TRBV7-9 to TRBJ1-5; no firm D call. The V gene lost 1 base and the J gene lost 6 bases, with 7 bases spanning the gap. Germline V lookup: CDR1 SEHNR, CDR2 FQNEAQ (reference sequence). The CDR3 length is 13 residues. The CDR3 loop reads CASSLDEGQPQHF. In DNA form, the CDR3 reads TGTGCCAGCAGCTTAGACGAAGGTCAGCCCCAGCATTTT.

This clonotype was observed at least ten times. The gene calls are TRBV9 and TRBJ1-5; TRBD1 agrees at 10 bases. This CDR3 contains 15 residues. Germline trimming cut 0 bases from V and 5 bases from J; bases unmatched to any gene: 2. Germline values: CDR1 SGDLS, CDR2 YYNGEE. The CDR3 spells CASSVGGTGDQPQHF. CDR3 DNA sequence: TGTGCCAGCAGCGTAGGAGGGACAGGGGATCAGCCCCAGCATTTT.

There are a few counts of this clonotype. The chain carries TRBV3-1 and TRBJ2-1, with no clear D. The germline gives CDR1 LGHDT, CDR2 YNNKEL (reference sequence). This CDR3 is built from 11 residues. V was clipped by 4 bases and J by 8 bases, with 6 bases between them. CDR3 sequence (DNA): TGTGCCAGCAGCCTAGACGATGAGCAGTTCTTC. Protein product: CASSLDDEQFF.

This chain links TRBV11-2 with TRBJ1-1, with 8 bases aligning to TRBD1. The J segment lost 1 base and the V segment lost 2 bases, leaving 6 bases of the junction unmatched. The V gene's germline CDR1 is SGHAT and CDR2 FQNNGV. The CDR3 extends over 16 amino acids. DNA for the CDR3: TGTGCCAGCAGCTTATGGGTCGGACAGGGGAACACTGAAGCTTTCTTT. Amino acid sequence: CASSLWVGQGNTEAFF.

This clonotype was observed a handful of times. The V and J genes are TRBV18 and TRBJ1-1, with 8 bases fitting TRBD1. The CDR3 spans 12 residues. The germline gives CDR1 KGHSH, CDR2 LQKENI. The ends lost 4 bases at V and 6 bases at J; junction bases unmatched: 1. The CDR3 sequence is CASSRQGSEAFF. The CDR3 DNA reads as TGTGCCAGCTCACGACAGGGGTCTGAAGCTTTCTTT.

Many counts were recorded for this clonotype. The chain recombines TRBV19 with TRBJ1-5; D is ambiguous. Germline CDR1 is LNHDA and CDR2 is SQIVND (reference sequence). This CDR3 comprises 13 residues. Deletions cut 1 base from V and 7 bases from J, with 8 bases between. Here the CDR3 DNA reads TGTGCCAGTAGTATAGGTCCCTCCCAGCCCCAGCATTTT. Translation: CASSIGPSQPQHF.

The J gene is TRBJ2-3, the V gene TRBV6-2 or TRBV6-3, with unresolved D. The CDR3 sequence is 13 residues long. Per germline, CDR1 MNHEY and CDR2 SVGEGT. CDR3 bases: TGTGGATCCCTGGCCTCAAGCACAGATACGCAGTATTTT. It encodes CGSLASSTDTQYF.

Ten or more counts support this clonotype. The rearrangement links TRBV21-1 to TRBJ2-5; the table gives TRBD1 as D, unverified against the DNA. TRBV21-1 is termed a pseudogene. The CDR3 covers 13 residues. The CDR3 DNA is TGTGCCAACCCTGGAGCATTGAGGGGGACCCAGTACTTC. Its translation is CANPGALRGTQYF.

This clonotype was counted a few times. This sequence joins TRBV12-3 or TRBV12-4 and TRBJ2-3, with 11 positions matching TRBD2. There are 16 residues in the CDR3. Germline trimming cut 10 bases from V and 0 bases from J; bases unmatched to any gene: 9. The CDR3: CAITPIAGGSTDTQYF. Written as DNA, the CDR3 is TGTGCCATCACTCCTATAGCGGGGGGGAGCACAGATACGCAGTATTTT.

The chain couples TRBV11-2 to TRBJ2-3, with a weak D call TRBD2 (6 bases). Germline assignment: CDR1 SGHAT and CDR2 FQNNGV. There are 16 residues in the CDR3. Deletions cut 4 bases from V and 0 bases from J, with 14 bases between. The CDR3 region is CASSSDGGASTDTQYF. CDR3 coding DNA: TGTGCCAGCAGCTCCGACGGGGGTGCTAGCACAGATACGCAGTATTTT. Combining the CDR3 with reference TRBV11-2 and TRBJ2-3 gives the whole variable domain EAGVAQSPRYKIIEKRQSVAFWCNPISGHATLYWYQQILGQGPKLLIQFQNNGVVDDSQLPKDRFSAERLKGVDSTLKIQPAKLEDSAVYLCASSSDGGASTDTQYFGPGTRLTVL.

This clonotype was observed a handful of times. The chain has TRBV30 and TRBJ1-4; 8 nucleotides align to TRBD1. This CDR3 has 14 amino acids. Germline V gene sequence: CDR1 GTSNPN, CDR2 SVGIG (reference sequence). The V segment lost 3 bases and the J segment 5 bases; nucleotides outside the gene matches: 5. CDR3 nucleotide sequence: TGTGCCTGGAGGAGGGGACAGGAGAATGAAAAACTGTTTTTT. Translated, it gives CAWRRGQENEKLFF.

This clonotype occurred a few times. This sequence joins TRBV12-3 or TRBV12-4 and TRBJ2-1, with D perhaps being TRBD1 or TRBD2 (5 bases each). The CDR3 extends over 13 amino acids. Trimming removed 6 bases from V and 9 bases from J, with 15 bases in between. Here the CDR3 reads CASSRQARGEQFF. DNA for the CDR3: TGTGCCAGCAGCCGGCAGGCGAGGGGTGAGCAGTTCTTC.

The rearrangement joins TRBV27 to TRBJ2-5; 11 nucleotides agree with TRBD2. Germline V lookup: CDR1 MNHEY, CDR2 SMNVEV (reference sequence). The CDR3 consists of 16 residues. V shed 4 bases and J 2 bases; nucleotides not matched to a gene: 6. The CDR3 loop reads CASSWSSGGGQETQYF. Written as DNA, the CDR3 is TGTGCCAGCAGTTGGAGTAGCGGGGGGGGTCAAGAGACCCAGTACTTC.

This clonotype has just a few counts. V usage is TRBV4-1 and J usage is TRBJ2-3; D is undetermined. Germline V gives CDR1 MGHRA, CDR2 YSYEKL. The ends were cut back, 3 bases at V and 4 bases at J, with 17 bases in the middle. CDR3 length equals 16 residues. The CDR3 sequence is CASSHNDGQLADTQYF. DNA for the CDR3: TGCGCCAGCAGCCATAACGACGGCCAGCTCGCAGATACGCAGTATTTT.

This chain connects TRBV29-1 to TRBJ1-5, with 7 positions matching TRBD1. The CDR3 runs to 12 residues. CDR1 SQVTM and CDR2 ANQGSEA come from the germline V gene. After removal of 4 bases from V and 6 bases from J, the junction contained 3 bases not matched to a gene. The CDR3 loop is CSVGQGSQPQHF. CDR3 in DNA: TGCAGCGTTGGACAGGGAAGTCAGCCCCAGCATTTT. Full variable domain (rest looked up from reference TRBV29-1 and TRBJ1-5): SAVISQKPSRDICQRGTSLTIQCQVDSQVTMMFWYRQQPGQSLTLIATANQGSEATYESGFVIDKFPISRPNLTFSTLTVSNMSPEDSSIYLCSVGQGSQPQHFGDGTRLSIL.

This clonotype appeared many times. This chain connects TRBV7-2 to TRBJ1-1; no firm D call. The CDR3 is 15 amino acids. Trimming took 2 bases from V and 3 from J, leaving 13 bases between them. Germline CDR1 SGHTA, CDR2 FQGNSA. The CDR3 here is CASSLSADLHTEAFF. The CDR3 bases are TGTGCCAGCAGCTTATCGGCAGACCTACACACTGAAGCTTTCTTT.

The chain carries TRBV29-1 and TRBJ2-5; TRBD1 aligns across 7 bases. Germline values: CDR1 SQVTM, CDR2 ANQGSEA. The V and J ends lost 3 bases and 5 bases, in that order; junction bases with no gene match: 9. There are 14 residues in the CDR3. The DNA for the CDR3 is TGCAGCGTTGAGGTGAAGGGGGCGGCGGAGACCCAGTACTTC. It translates to CSVEVKGAAETQYF. Using reference TRBV29-1 and TRBJ2-5 for the parts outside the CDR3, the full variable domain is SAVISQKPSRDICQRGTSLTIQCQVDSQVTMMFWYRQQPGQSLTLIATANQGSEATYESGFVIDKFPISRPNLTFSTLTVSNMSPEDSSIYLCSVEVKGAAETQYFGPGTRLLVL.

At least ten counts were recorded for this clonotype. The rearrangement joins TRBV7-9 to TRBJ1-3; possibly TRBD1 for D (6 bases). This CDR3 contains 17 residues. Trimming took off 7 bases at V and 0 bases at J, with 19 bases between the two ends. Germline CDR1 is SEHNR and CDR2 is FQNEAQ (reference sequence). CDR3 in amino acids: CASTPYRDPSSGNTIYF. In nucleotides, the CDR3 is TGTGCCAGCACCCCGTACAGGGACCCTAGCTCTGGAAACACCATATATTTT.

This clonotype was counted between two and nine times. V and J are TRBV4-1 and TRBJ2-7; D not certain. Germline V gene data show CDR1 as MGHRA and CDR2 as YSYEKL. The V gene lost 2 bases and the J gene lost 3 bases, with 14 bases spanning the gap. This CDR3 is 15 amino acids long. CDR3 sequence (DNA): TGCGCCAGCAGCCAAACTCACAGTGAGAGCTACGAGCAGTACTTC. Its protein product is CASSQTHSESYEQYF.

This rearrangement joins TRBV6-1 to TRBJ1-2; D is ambiguous. The CDR3 covers 11 residues. Germline CDR1 and CDR2: MNHNS and SASEGT. V was cut by 5 bases and J by 8 bases, with 9 bases left in between. The CDR3 bases are TGTGCCAGCAGTCCAGCCGGGGGCTACACCTTC. Amino acid sequence: CASSPAGGYTF.